This T cell receptor beta chain was captured by sequencing in a study of T cell clones after liver transplantation. About the research overall: At least one year of complete immunosuppression withdrawal without enzymes over twice normal defined tolerance.

Sequencing was performed with immunoSEQ multiplex PCR; in TCRdb, only in-frame clones are kept and a portion is missing. The sample shows roughly 80,000 clones, roughly 85% of them seen only once. The V segment lost 1 base and the J segment 8 bases; nucleotides outside the gene matches: 10. The length of the CDR3 is 16 residues. Germline V gene lookup returns CDR1 LGHNA and CDR2 YNFKEQ. The receptor was derived from a human patient who received a liver transplant. Some T cells may have come from the graft donor. V gene TRBV4-2 combines with J gene TRBJ2-1; 8 bases line up with TRBD2. The sequencing here drew on CD4+ T cells from blood, taken at the 22-month timepoint. In DNA form, the CDR3 reads TGTGCCAGCAGCCAAGCACCCGCGGGGGGTCGGGATGAGCAGTTCTTC. Its protein is CASSQAPAGGRDEQFF.